Presented here are 12 T cell receptor beta chains from one specimen sequenced in a study of a mutant IDH1 vaccine in newly diagnosed glioma. Time point in this sample: baseline, week 1 (first vaccination visit). Treatment described: pre-vaccination baseline after standard-of-care therapy. Only in-frame clones appear in the TCRdb table, and some are missing; sequencing was by immunoSEQ multiplex PCR. This table holds about 21,000 clones, roughly 84% found once. The starting material was PBMCs, obtained from a glioma patient treated with radiotherapy, temozolomide or both. These receptors all come from a man aged 40-50 years with glioma.

This chain links TRBV28 with TRBJ1-2, with D possibly TRBD1 on 5 matching bases. Germline V CDR1 and CDR2: MDHEN, SYDVKM. The CDR3 runs to 14 residues. Trimming shortened V by 8 bases and J by 4 bases, and 17 bases separated the two germline ends. The DNA of the CDR3 is TGTGCCAGCGTCGGGGCTGGGCAGCTCTATGGCTACACCTTC. Translation: CASVGAGQLYGYTF.

The V gene is TRBV7-9, the J gene TRBJ1-4; 9 nucleotides match TRBD1. CDR1 and CDR2 from the germline V gene are SEHNR and FQNEAQ (reference sequence). V shed 1 base and J 8 bases; nucleotides not matched to a gene: 5. The CDR3 has 15 residues. In DNA, the CDR3 is TGTGCCAGCAGCTTAGAGGGGACAGGGTACGAAAAACTGTTTTTT. This encodes CASSLEGTGYEKLFF.

V usage is TRBV28 and J usage is TRBJ2-7, with 8 bases fitting TRBD2. The CDR3 spans 16 residues. Germline CDR1 and CDR2: MDHEN and SYDVKM. J was trimmed by 7 bases and V by 5 bases; bases with no gene match: 16. The CDR3 reads CASSRADGGGTGEQYF. The CDR3 nucleotides are TGTGCCAGCAGTCGTGCCGACGGGGGGGGTACCGGGGAGCAGTACTTC.

The chain joins TRBV10-3 to TRBJ2-1; maybe TRBD2 (5 bases). Trimming took off 7 bases at V and 9 bases at J, with 19 bases between the two ends. CDR3 length: 14 amino acids. The V gene's germline CDR1 is ENHRY and CDR2 SYGVKD. The CDR3 reads CAIMDIHGVGEQFF. DNA of the CDR3: TGTGCCATCATGGATATTCACGGGGTTGGTGAGCAGTTCTTC.

The V call is TRBV19, the J call TRBJ1-1; D gene unclear. This CDR3 contains 16 residues. Germline V gene data show CDR1 as LNHDA and CDR2 as SQIVND (reference sequence). Trimming left V 5 bases short and J 5 bases short, with 21 bases between. The CDR3 loop is CASSQVGENSRTEAFF. In DNA form, the CDR3 reads TGTGCCAGTAGTCAGGTCGGGGAGAACAGCCGGACTGAAGCTTTCTTT.

This rearrangement joins TRBV30 to TRBJ1-2, with TRBD1 identical over 7 bases. The CDR3 is 13 amino acids. Unmatched junction bases numbered 7, after V lost 2 bases and J lost 7 bases. Germline values: CDR1 GTSNPN, CDR2 SVGIG (reference sequence). The CDR3, as DNA: TGTGCCTGGAGTAGGACAGGAGGGAGTGGCTACACCTTC. This gives the protein CAWSRTGGSGYTF.

This clone was picked up a small number of times. This chain links TRBV5-5 with TRBJ1-1; no firm D call. V was shortened by 0 bases and J by 5 bases, with 2 bases between the two germline ends. The CDR3 has 11 amino acids. Germline values: CDR1 SGHKS, CDR2 YYEKEE (reference sequence). The CDR3 spells CASSLGTEAFF. CDR3 nucleotides: TGTGCCAGCAGCTTGGGTACTGAAGCTTTCTTT. The whole variable domain, remainder taken from reference TRBV5-5 and TRBJ1-1, is DAGVTQSPTHLIKTRGQQVTLRCSPISGHKSVSWYQQVLGQGPQFIFQYYEKEERGRGNFPDRFSARQFPNYSSELNVNALLLGDSALYLCASSLGTEAFFGQGTRLTVV.

This clone came up a few times. In nucleotides, the CDR3 is TGTGCCAGCAGCTTGGCGGGCGGGTTCACAGATACGCAGTATTTT. It specifies CASSLAGGFTDTQYF. The chain is built from TRBV5-4 and TRBJ2-3, with a weak D call TRBD2 (5 bases). Trimming took 0 bases from V and 2 from J, leaving 10 bases between them. Germline values: CDR1 SGHNT, CDR2 YYREEE (reference sequence). This CDR3 region has 15 residues.

The chain is built from TRBV11-1 and TRBJ2-7; no firm D call. V was clipped by 4 bases and J by 4 bases, with 20 bases between them. This CDR3 is 16 amino acids long. Looked up from germline, CDR1 is SGHAT and CDR2 is FQDESV (reference sequence). In DNA form, the CDR3 reads TGTGCCAGCAGCTCCTTTTTGGGGTGGAGAAGTTACGAGCAGTACTTC. This translates into CASSSFLGWRSYEQYF.

The chain combines TRBV18 with TRBJ1-3; 8 bases are a match to TRBD1. The germline V gene encodes CDR1 KGHSH and CDR2 LQKENI. The ends lost 4 bases at V and 0 bases at J; junction bases unmatched: 5. The CDR3 spans 16 residues. The CDR3 DNA reads TGTGCCAGCTCACTGGGACAGGCTCTCTCTGGAAACACCATATATTTT. Residues: CASSLGQALSGNTIYF.

In its sample, this clone was seen once. The chain uses TRBV11-2 and TRBJ2-4; TRBD1 or TRBD2 may be the D gene (6 bases each). The germline V gene encodes CDR1 SGHAT and CDR2 FQNNGV. The length of the CDR3 is 16 residues. V lost 8 bases and J 1 base, leaving 18 bases between the germline ends. This CDR3 is CASRPPGAGAKNIQYF. The CDR3 DNA follows: TGTGCCAGCCGTCCCCCGGGGGCTGGGGCCAAAAACATTCAGTACTTC. The full variable domain, rest sourced from reference TRBV11-2 and TRBJ2-4, is EAGVAQSPRYKIIEKRQSVAFWCNPISGHATLYWYQQILGQGPKLLIQFQNNGVVDDSQLPKDRFSAERLKGVDSTLKIQPAKLEDSAVYLCASRPPGAGAKNIQYFGAGTRLSVL.

The chain carries TRBV7-9 and TRBJ1-6, with 10 bases identical to TRBD1. The V and J ends lost 4 bases and 7 bases, in that order; junction bases with no gene match: 7. There are 16 residues in the CDR3. CDR1 is SEHNR and CDR2 is FQNEAQ in the germline V gene (reference sequence). CDR3 DNA: TGTGCCAGCAGCTCGGCGGGACAGGGGTGGAATTCACCCCTCCACTTT. Its protein product is CASSSAGQGWNSPLHF.